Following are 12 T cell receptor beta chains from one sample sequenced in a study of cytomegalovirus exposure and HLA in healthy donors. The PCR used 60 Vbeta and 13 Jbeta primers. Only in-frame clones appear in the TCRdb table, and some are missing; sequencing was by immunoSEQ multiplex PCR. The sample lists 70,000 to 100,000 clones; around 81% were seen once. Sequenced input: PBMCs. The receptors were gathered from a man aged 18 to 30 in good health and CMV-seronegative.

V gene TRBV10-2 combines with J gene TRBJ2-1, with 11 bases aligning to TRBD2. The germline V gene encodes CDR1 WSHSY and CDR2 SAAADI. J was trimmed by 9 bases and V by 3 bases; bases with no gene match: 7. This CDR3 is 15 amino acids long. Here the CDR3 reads CASSEFLGLAGEQFF. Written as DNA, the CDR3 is TGCGCCAGCAGTGAATTTTTAGGACTAGCGGGTGAGCAGTTCTTC.

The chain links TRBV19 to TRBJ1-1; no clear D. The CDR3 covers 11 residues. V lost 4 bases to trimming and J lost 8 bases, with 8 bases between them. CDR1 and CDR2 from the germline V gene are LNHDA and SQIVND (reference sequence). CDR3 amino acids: CASSNRQEAFF. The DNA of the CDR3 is TGTGCCAGTAGTAATAGACAAGAAGCTTTCTTT.

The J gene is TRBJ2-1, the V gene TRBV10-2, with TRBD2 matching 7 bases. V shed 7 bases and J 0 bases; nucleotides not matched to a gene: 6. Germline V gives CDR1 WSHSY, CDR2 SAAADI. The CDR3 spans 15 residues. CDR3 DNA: TGCGCCAGCACCCCAGCGGGGCGCTCCTACAATGAGCAGTTCTTC. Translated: CASTPAGRSYNEQFF.

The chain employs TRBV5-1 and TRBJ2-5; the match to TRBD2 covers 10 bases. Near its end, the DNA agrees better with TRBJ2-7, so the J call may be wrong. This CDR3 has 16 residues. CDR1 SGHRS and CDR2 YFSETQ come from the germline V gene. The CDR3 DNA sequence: TGCGCCAGCAGCTTGGCCATAGCTAGCGGGGGTTACGAGCAGTACTTC. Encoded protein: CASSLAIASGGYEQYF.

Here the CDR3 reads CASSQPGAERETQYF. The CDR3 bases are TGTGCCAGCAGCCAACCGGGAGCAGAGAGAGAGACCCAGTACTTC. The rearrangement joins TRBV4-2 to TRBJ2-5; D is possibly TRBD2 (6 bases). CDR3 size: 15 residues. Trimming stripped 2 bases from V and 4 bases from J, with 14 bases between. The germline gives CDR1 LGHNA, CDR2 YNFKEQ.

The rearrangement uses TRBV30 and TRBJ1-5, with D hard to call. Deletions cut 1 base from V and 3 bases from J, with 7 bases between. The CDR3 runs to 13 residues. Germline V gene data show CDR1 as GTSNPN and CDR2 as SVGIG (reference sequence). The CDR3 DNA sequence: TGTGCCTGGAGTGCCGAGTCCAATCAGCCCCAGCATTTT. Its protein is CAWSAESNQPQHF.

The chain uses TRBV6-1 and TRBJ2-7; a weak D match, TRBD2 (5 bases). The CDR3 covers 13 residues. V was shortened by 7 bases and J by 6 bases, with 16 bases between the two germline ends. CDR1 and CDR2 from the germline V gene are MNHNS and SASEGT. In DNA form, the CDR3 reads TGTGCCAGCACCGAAGTCGGTCGGGGCGAGCAGTACTTC. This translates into CASTEVGRGEQYF.

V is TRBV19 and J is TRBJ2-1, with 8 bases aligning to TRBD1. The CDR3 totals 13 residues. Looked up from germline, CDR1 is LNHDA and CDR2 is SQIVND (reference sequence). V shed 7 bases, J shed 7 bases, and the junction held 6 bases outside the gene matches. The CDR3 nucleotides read TGTGCCAGTATTTCAGGGGGCCGGAATGAGCAGTTCTTC. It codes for CASISGGRNEQFF.

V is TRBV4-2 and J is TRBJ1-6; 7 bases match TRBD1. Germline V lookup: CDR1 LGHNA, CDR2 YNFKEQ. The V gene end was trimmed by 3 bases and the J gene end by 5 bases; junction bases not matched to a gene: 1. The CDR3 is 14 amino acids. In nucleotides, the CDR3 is TGTGCCAGCAGCCAGGGACAGCATAATTCACCCCTCCACTTT. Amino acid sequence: CASSQGQHNSPLHF.

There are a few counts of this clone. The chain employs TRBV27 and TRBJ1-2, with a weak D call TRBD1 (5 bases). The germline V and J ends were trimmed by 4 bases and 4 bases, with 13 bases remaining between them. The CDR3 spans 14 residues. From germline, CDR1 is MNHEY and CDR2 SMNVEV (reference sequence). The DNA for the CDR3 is TGTGCCAGCAGTTCTTCCGTGACAGCCTATGGCTACACCTTC. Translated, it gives CASSSSVTAYGYTF.

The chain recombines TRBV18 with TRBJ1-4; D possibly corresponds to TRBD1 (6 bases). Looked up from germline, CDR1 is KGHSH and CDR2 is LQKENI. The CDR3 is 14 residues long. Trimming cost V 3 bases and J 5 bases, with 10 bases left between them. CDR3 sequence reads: CASSPSRGNEKLFF. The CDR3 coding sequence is TGTGCCAGCTCACCCAGCAGGGGAAATGAAAAACTGTTTTTT.

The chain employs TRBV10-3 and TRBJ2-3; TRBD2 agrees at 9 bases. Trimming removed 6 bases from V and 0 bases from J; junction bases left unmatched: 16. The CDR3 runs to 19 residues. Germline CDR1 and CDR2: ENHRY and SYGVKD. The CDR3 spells CAIRHAQGVAGASTDTQYF. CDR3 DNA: TGTGCCATCAGACACGCTCAGGGGGTAGCGGGGGCTAGCACAGATACGCAGTATTTT.